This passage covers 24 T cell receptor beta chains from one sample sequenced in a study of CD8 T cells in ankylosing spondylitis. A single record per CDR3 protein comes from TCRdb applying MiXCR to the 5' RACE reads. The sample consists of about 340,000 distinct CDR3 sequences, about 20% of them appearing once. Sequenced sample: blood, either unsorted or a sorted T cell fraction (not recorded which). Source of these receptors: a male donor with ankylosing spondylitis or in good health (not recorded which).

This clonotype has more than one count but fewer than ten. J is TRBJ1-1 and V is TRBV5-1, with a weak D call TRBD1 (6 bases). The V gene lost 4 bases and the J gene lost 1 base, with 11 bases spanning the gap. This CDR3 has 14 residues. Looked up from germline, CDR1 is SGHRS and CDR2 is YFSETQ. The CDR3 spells CASSAGTTNTEAFF. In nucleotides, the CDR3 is TGCGCCAGCAGCGCTGGGACAACGAACACTGAAGCTTTCTTT.

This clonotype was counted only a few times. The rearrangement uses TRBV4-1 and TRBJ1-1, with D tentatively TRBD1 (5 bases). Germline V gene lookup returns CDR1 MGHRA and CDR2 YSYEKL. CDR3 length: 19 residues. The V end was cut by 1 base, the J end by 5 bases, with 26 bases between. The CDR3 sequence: CASSQALAGMLLGLTEAFF. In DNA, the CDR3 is TGCGCCAGCAGCCAAGCACTTGCAGGGATGTTGTTGGGGTTGACTGAAGCTTTCTTT.

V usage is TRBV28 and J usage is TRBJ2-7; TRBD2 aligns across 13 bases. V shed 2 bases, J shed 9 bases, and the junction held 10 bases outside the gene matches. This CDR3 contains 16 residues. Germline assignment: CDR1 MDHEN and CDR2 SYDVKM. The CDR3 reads CASSLPQGLAGEVQYF. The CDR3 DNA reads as TGTGCCAGCAGTTTACCCCAAGGACTAGCGGGGGAGGTGCAGTACTTC.

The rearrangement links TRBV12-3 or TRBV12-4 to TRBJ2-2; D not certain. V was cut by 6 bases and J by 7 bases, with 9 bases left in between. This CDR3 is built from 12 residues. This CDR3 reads CASSGLGGELFF. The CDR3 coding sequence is TGTGCCAGCAGCGGGTTGGGCGGGGAGCTGTTTTTT.

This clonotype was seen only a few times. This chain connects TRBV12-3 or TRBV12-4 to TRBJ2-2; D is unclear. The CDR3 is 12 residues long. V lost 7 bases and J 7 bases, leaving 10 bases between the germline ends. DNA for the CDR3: TGTGCCAGCACAACTGTGTACGGGGAGCTGTTTTTT. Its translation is CASTTVYGELFF.

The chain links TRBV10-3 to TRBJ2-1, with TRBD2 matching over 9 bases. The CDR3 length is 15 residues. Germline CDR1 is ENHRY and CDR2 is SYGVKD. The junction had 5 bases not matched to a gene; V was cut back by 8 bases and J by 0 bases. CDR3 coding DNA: TGTGCCATCTCGCTAGCGGGGAGCTCCTACAATGAGCAGTTCTTC. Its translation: CAISLAGSSYNEQFF.

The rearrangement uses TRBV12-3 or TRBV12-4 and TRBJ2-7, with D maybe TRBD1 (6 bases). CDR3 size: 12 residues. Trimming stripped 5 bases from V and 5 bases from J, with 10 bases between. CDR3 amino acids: CASSPGQHEQYF. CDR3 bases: TGTGCCAGCAGTCCCGGACAGCACGAGCAGTACTTC.

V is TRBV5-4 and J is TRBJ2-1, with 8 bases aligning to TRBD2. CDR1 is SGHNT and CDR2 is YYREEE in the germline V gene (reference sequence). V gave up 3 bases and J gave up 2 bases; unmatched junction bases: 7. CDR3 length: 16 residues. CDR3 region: CASSSPSGGPYNEQFF. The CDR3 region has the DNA TGTGCCAGCAGCTCCCCGAGCGGGGGCCCCTACAATGAGCAGTTCTTC.

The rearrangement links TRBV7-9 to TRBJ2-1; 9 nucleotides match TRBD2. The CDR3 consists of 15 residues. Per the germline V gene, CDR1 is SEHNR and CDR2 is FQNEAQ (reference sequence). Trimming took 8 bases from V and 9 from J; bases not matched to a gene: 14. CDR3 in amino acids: CASGWGGGAQSEQFF. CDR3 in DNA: TGTGCCAGCGGATGGGGCGGGGGGGCCCAAAGTGAGCAGTTCTTC. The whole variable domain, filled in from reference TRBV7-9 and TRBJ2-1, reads DTGVSQNPRHKITKRGQNVTFRCDPISEHNRLYWYRQTLGQGPEFLTYFQNEAQLEKSRLLSDRFSAERPKGSFSTLEIQRTEQGDSAMYLCASGWGGGAQSEQFFGPGTRLTVL.

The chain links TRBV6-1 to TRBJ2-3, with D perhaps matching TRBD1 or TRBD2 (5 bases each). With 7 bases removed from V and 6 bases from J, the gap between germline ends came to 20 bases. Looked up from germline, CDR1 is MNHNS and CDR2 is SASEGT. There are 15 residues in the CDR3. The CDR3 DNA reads TGTGCCAGCAAACTAACCGGGACCCAAGGGGATACGCAGTATTTT. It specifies CASKLTGTQGDTQYF.

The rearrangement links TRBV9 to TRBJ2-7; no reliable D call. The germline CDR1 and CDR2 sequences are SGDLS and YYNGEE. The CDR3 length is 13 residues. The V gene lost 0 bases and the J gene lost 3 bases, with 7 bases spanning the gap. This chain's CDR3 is CASSVASNYEQYF. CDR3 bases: TGTGCCAGCAGCGTAGCCTCAAACTACGAGCAGTACTTC.

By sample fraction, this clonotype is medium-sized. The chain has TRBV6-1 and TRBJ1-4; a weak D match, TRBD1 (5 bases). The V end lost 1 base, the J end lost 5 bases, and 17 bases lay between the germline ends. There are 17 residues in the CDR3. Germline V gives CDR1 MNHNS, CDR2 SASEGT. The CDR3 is CASSEEMWGTGNEKLFF. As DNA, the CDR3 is TGTGCCAGCAGTGAAGAGATGTGGGGCACGGGAAATGAAAAACTGTTTTTT.

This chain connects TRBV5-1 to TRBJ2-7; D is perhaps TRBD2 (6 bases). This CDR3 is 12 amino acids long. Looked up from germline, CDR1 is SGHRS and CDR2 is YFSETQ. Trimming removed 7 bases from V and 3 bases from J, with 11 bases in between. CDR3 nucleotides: TGCGCCAGCGGGGGGTCTGGCTACGAGCAGTACTTC. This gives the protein CASGGSGYEQYF.

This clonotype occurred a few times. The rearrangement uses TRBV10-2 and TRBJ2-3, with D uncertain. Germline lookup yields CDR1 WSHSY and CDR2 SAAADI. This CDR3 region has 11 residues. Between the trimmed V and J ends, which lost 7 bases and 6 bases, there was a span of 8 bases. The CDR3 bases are TGCGCCAGCAAGGGTTCGGATACGCAGTATTTT. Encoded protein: CASKGSDTQYF.

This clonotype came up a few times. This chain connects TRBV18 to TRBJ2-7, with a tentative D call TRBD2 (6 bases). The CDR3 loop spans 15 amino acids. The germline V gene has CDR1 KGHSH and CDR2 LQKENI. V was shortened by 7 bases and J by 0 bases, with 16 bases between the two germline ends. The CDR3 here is CASLAEEGPSYEQYF. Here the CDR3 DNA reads TGTGCCAGCTTGGCCGAGGAGGGACCCTCCTACGAGCAGTACTTC.

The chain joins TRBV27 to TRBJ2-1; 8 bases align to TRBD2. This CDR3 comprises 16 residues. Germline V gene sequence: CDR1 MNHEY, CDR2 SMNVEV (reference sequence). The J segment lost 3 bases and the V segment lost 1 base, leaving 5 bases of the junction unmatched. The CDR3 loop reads CASSLFSGALYNEQFF. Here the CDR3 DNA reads TGTGCCAGCAGTTTATTTAGCGGGGCCCTCTACAATGAGCAGTTCTTC.

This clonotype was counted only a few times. CDR3 amino acids: CAASGAPPQVNNEQFF. CDR3 bases: TGTGCCGCCTCCGGAGCCCCTCCACAGGTAAACAATGAGCAGTTCTTC. The chain employs TRBV10-3 and TRBJ2-1; D perhaps matches TRBD1 (5 bases). There are 16 residues in the CDR3. The V end was cut by 11 bases, the J end by 5 bases, with 25 bases between. Germline V gene data show CDR1 as ENHRY and CDR2 as SYGVKD.

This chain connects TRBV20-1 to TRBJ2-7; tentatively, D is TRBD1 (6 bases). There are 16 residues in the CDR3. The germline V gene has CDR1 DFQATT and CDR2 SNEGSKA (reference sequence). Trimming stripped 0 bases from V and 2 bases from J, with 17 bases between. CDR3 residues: CSARDRSQGLAYEQYF. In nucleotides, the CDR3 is TGCAGTGCTAGAGATCGGTCCCAGGGGCTCGCCTACGAGCAGTACTTC.

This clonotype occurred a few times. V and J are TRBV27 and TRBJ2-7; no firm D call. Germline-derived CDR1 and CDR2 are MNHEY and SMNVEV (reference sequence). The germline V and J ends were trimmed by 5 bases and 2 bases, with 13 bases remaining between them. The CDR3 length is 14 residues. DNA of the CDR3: TGTGCCAGCAGTCCGTTGGGGAAGGCCTACGAGCAGTACTTC. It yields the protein CASSPLGKAYEQYF.

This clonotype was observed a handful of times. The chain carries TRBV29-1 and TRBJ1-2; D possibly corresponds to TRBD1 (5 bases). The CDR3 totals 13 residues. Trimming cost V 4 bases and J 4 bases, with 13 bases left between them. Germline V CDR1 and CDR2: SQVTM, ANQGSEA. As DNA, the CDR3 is TGCAGCGTTGTTTCCGGGGGACTCTATGGCTACACCTTC. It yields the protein CSVVSGGLYGYTF.

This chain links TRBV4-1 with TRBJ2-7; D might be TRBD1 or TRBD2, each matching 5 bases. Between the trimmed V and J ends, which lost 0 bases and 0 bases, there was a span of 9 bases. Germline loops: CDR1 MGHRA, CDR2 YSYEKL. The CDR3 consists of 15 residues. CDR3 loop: CASSQDWGTSYEQYF. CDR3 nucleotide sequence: TGCGCCAGCAGCCAAGATTGGGGGACCTCCTACGAGCAGTACTTC.

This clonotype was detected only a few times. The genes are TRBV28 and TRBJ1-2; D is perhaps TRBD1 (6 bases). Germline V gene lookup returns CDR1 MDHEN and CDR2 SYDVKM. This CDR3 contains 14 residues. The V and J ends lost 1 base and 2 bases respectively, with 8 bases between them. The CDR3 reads CASSLLGGNYGYTF. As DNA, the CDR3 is TGTGCCAGCAGTTTATTGGGGGGCAACTATGGCTACACCTTC.

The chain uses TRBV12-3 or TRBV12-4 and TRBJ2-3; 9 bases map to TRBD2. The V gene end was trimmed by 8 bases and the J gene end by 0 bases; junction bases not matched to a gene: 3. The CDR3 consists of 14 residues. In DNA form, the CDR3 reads TGTGCCAGCCGACTAGCGGCTAGCACAGATACGCAGTATTTT. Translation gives CASRLAASTDTQYF.

The CDR3 DNA sequence: TGTGCCAGCAGAACTAGCGGGGGGGCCGGCAGCACAGATACGCAGTATTTT. Translating gives CASRTSGGAGSTDTQYF. The chain combines TRBV11-2 with TRBJ2-3; 13 nucleotides align to TRBD2. The germline V gene encodes CDR1 SGHAT and CDR2 FQNNGV. The CDR3 totals 17 residues. Losses at the gene ends were 6 bases for V and 0 bases for J; bases not matched to a gene: 6.